The sequence of this T cell receptor (beta chain) was determined in a study of blood T cells in healthy people across ages. The V end was cut by 5 bases, the J end by 0 bases, with 8 bases between. Germline assignment: CDR1 DFQATT and CDR2 SNEGSKA (reference sequence). The CDR3 has 14 residues. With a J-beta primer mix and a sample-barcoded 5' primer, a second PCR ran about 6 to 11 cycles. TCRdb itself ran the 5' RACE reads through MiXCR, one entry per CDR3 protein. The table includes over 700,000 distinct CDR3 sequences, about 48% detected once. This clonotype originated in an elderly man in good health. The chain employs TRBV20-1 and TRBJ2-6; D is unresolved. The sample comprised blood. Written as DNA, the CDR3 is TGCAGTGCTCGGGTTCACTCTGGGGCCAACGTCCTGACTTTC. Translated: CSARVHSGANVLTF.